This T cell receptor beta chain appears in the sequencing data of a study of shared clonotypes between healthy human individuals. Every immunoSEQ plate was one replicate of a subset's evenly spread DNA. Sequenced by immunoSEQ multiplex PCR; TCRdb stores in-frame clones only, minus some. The sample records around 2,000,000 clones, about 92% being singletons. Naive CD8 cells, CD45RO-negative and positively selected for CCR7, excluded terminally differentiated effector memory CD45RA+ cells. Recent vaccinations or acute infections were absent in the healthy HIV-negative adult donors. Germline lookup yields CDR1 SNHLY and CDR2 FYNNEI. Trimming removed 5 bases from V and 0 bases from J, with 8 bases in between. The CDR3 is made up of 13 amino acids.

Material for sequencing was naive CD8+ T cells from PBMCs. V is TRBV2 and J is TRBJ2-7; D gene uncertain. This sequence originates from a young man in good health. Some clones in this sample may be carry-over from other donors' samples. CDR3 DNA sequence: TGTGCCAGCAGTTCCATGAGCTCCTACGAGCAGTACTTC. Translation: CASSSMSSYEQYF.